A single sample gave rise to the 25 T cell receptor beta chains below, sequenced in a study of a mutant IDH1 vaccine in newly diagnosed glioma (dated by TCRdb to about 2021). The time point label, as the study defines it: week 47, end of study. Each vaccine dose, consisting of 300 ug of a 20-mer mutant IDH1 peptide in Montanide, was administered subcutaneously with topical imiquimod. Receptor amplification or capture employed the immunoSEQ multiplex PCR assay. Here the immuneACCESS table is served through TCRdb, limited to in-frame sequences with V and J called. Missing clones are a known gap in these copies; in checked studies unresolved V genes cover under half, and the rest lacks a known reason. The sample includes about 34,000 clones, with 80% to 90% observed a single time. The ten largest account for around 13% of the sample. These receptors' antigens are unknown. Specimen: PBMCs, collected from a glioma patient whose treatment included an IDH1 peptide vaccine. The receptor source for this set is a woman in her 30s with glioma.

The rearrangement joins TRBV2 to TRBJ1-1, with 7 bases lining up with TRBD1. Germline V gives CDR1 SNHLY, CDR2 FYNNEI. Trimming removed 6 bases from V and 0 bases from J; junction bases left unmatched: 10. This CDR3 is built from 16 residues. The CDR3 is CASSHAEGQLNTEAFF. CDR3 bases: TGTGCCAGCAGCCACGCGGAGGGACAGCTGAACACTGAAGCTTTCTTT.

This chain uses TRBV6-5 with TRBJ1-2; D gene ambiguous. In germline, CDR1 is MNHEY, CDR2 SVGAGI. Trimming left V 2 bases short and J 4 bases short, with 11 bases between. The CDR3 spans 14 residues. The CDR3: CASSYGVYPYGYTF. As DNA, the CDR3 is TGTGCCAGCAGTTACGGAGTCTACCCCTATGGCTACACCTTC.

The chain uses TRBV21-1 and TRBJ2-7. TRBV21-1 is designated a pseudogene. The CDR3 is 15 amino acids. As DNA, the CDR3 is TGTGCCAGCAGACCCCCCGGCCCGGGACCGTACGAGCAGTACTTC. Protein sequence: CASRPPGPGPYEQYF.

In its sample, this clone was seen a few times. In DNA form, the CDR3 reads TGTGCCTCAAGGGGAATTAGCAATCAGCCCCAGCATTTT. Translated, it gives CASRGISNQPQHF. V and J are TRBV6-4 and TRBJ1-5; tentatively, D is TRBD1 (5 bases). Looked up from germline, CDR1 is MRHNA and CDR2 is SNTAGT. Between the trimmed V and J ends, which lost 11 bases and 0 bases, there was a span of 11 bases. CDR3 length: 13 residues.

This rearrangement joins TRBV28 to TRBJ1-1; no clear D gene. CDR3 length: 11 amino acids. The germline CDR1 and CDR2 sequences are MDHEN and SYDVKM. V was shortened by 2 bases and J by 5 bases, with 3 bases between the two germline ends. Here the CDR3 DNA reads TGTGCCAGCAGTTTAAGGACTGAAGCTTTCTTT. Translating it yields CASSLRTEAFF.

The chain recombines TRBV9 with TRBJ1-1, with D perhaps matching TRBD1 (6 bases). Between the trimmed V and J ends, which lost 4 bases and 0 bases, there was a span of 10 bases. The CDR3 is 14 residues long. Germline CDR1 is SGDLS and CDR2 is YYNGEE. DNA of the CDR3: TGTGCCAGCAGCCCAGGACAGCTGAACACTGAAGCTTTCTTT. It translates to CASSPGQLNTEAFF.

The chain carries TRBV9 and TRBJ2-1, with 7 bases identical to TRBD2. CDR1 and CDR2 from the germline V gene are SGDLS and YYNGEE. The CDR3 consists of 15 residues. V shed 2 bases, J shed 8 bases, and the junction held 10 bases outside the gene matches. This CDR3 is CASSVSGWGEDEQFF. In DNA form, the CDR3 reads TGTGCCAGCAGCGTTAGCGGGTGGGGCGAGGATGAGCAGTTCTTC.

The genes are TRBV2 and TRBJ1-2, with TRBD1 matching 7 bases. J gave up 6 bases and V 11 bases, and 15 bases lay outside the gene matches. Germline lookup yields CDR1 SNHLY and CDR2 FYNNEI. The CDR3 extends over 14 amino acids. CDR3 bases: TGTGCCCGGGCTCTTCCGGGACAGCAGAATGGCTACACCTTC. This gives the protein CARALPGQQNGYTF.

This clone was seen a single time. This sequence joins TRBV4-3 and TRBJ2-5, with D possibly TRBD2 on 6 matching bases. Trimming removed 0 bases at V and 2 bases at J, with 13 bases between. The CDR3 sequence is 16 residues long. CDR1 and CDR2 from the germline V gene are LGHNA and YSLEER. The CDR3 bases are TGCGCCAGCAGCCAAGATGGTGCGGGACTTCAAGAGACCCAGTACTTC. Amino acids: CASSQDGAGLQETQYF.

The V and J genes are TRBV19 and TRBJ2-6, with D hard to call. V was shortened by 5 bases and J by 0 bases, with 11 bases between the two germline ends. This CDR3 contains 16 residues. Germline CDR1 LNHDA, CDR2 SQIVND (reference sequence). CDR3 amino acids: CASSVRANSGANVLTF. CDR3 bases: TGTGCCAGTAGTGTCCGGGCAAACTCTGGGGCCAACGTCCTGACTTTC.

This chain links TRBV10-1 with TRBJ1-1, with 8 bases lining up with TRBD1. Germline V gives CDR1 WNHNN, CDR2 SYGVQD (reference sequence). This CDR3 has 14 residues. Unmatched junction bases numbered 3, after V lost 5 bases and J lost 1 base. Here the CDR3 DNA reads TGCGCCAGCAGTCCCGGGACAGGGAACACTGAAGCTTTCTTT. Translating gives CASSPGTGNTEAFF.

In its sample, this clone was seen once. The V gene is TRBV5-1, the J gene TRBJ1-2, with D possibly matching TRBD1 (5 bases). Germline CDR1 is SGHRS and CDR2 is YFSETQ. V was shortened by 0 bases and J by 0 bases, with 15 bases between the two germline ends. This CDR3 is built from 17 residues. Here the CDR3 reads CASSLDGGAITNYGYTF. CDR3 nucleotide sequence: TGCGCCAGCAGCTTGGACGGAGGGGCGATAACTAACTATGGCTACACCTTC.

This rearrangement joins TRBV7-8 to TRBJ1-3; possible D gene TRBD1, 6 bases. The CDR3 has 14 amino acids. Germline CDR1 and CDR2: SGHVS and FQNEAQ. V was clipped by 8 bases and J by 0 bases, with 11 bases between them. The CDR3 loop is CASGGAHSGNTIYF. CDR3 bases: TGTGCCAGCGGGGGGGCCCACTCTGGAAACACCATATATTTT.

This clone has just a few counts. The gene calls are TRBV10-3 and TRBJ2-7; D not certain. The CDR3 extends over 14 amino acids. Between the trimmed V and J ends, which lost 2 bases and 3 bases, there was a span of 11 bases. Germline CDR1 and CDR2: ENHRY and SYGVKD. DNA of the CDR3: TGTGCCATCAGTGAGAGAAGGTTTGGCTACGAGCAGTACTTC. This encodes CAISERRFGYEQYF.

This chain links TRBV4-1 with TRBJ2-3; 11 nucleotides align to TRBD2. The CDR3 spans 18 residues. Germline CDR1 MGHRA, CDR2 YSYEKL. V lost 3 bases to trimming and J lost 1 base; unmatched junction nucleotides: 9. The CDR3 protein is CASSQIASGGWGTDTQYF. The DNA of the CDR3 is TGCGCCAGCAGCCAGATTGCTAGCGGGGGGTGGGGCACAGATACGCAGTATTTT.

The chain links TRBV19 to TRBJ2-5, with D perhaps matching TRBD1 or TRBD2 (7 bases each). This CDR3 region has 16 residues. Germline V gene lookup returns CDR1 LNHDA and CDR2 SQIVND (reference sequence). V was cut by 3 bases and J by 5 bases, with 19 bases left in between. CDR3 nucleotide sequence: TGTGCCAGTAGTATCCGGGCAGGGGGGGCAATGGAGACCCAGTACTTC. Protein: CASSIRAGGAMETQYF.

The chain links TRBV6-1 to TRBJ1-5; TRBD1 matches 7 bases. The CDR3 contains 13 residues. Trimming at V came to 7 bases and at J to 8 bases, leaving 8 bases not matched to a gene. Germline V CDR1 and CDR2: MNHNS, SASEGT. The CDR3 spells CASMGTERKPQHF. The CDR3 DNA is TGTGCCAGCATGGGGACAGAGAGAAAGCCCCAGCATTTT.

The chain has TRBV10-3 and TRBJ1-1; 10 nucleotides agree with TRBD1. Germline trimming cut 8 bases from V and 8 bases from J; bases unmatched to any gene: 8. CDR3 length equals 13 residues. Germline loops: CDR1 ENHRY, CDR2 SYGVKD. The CDR3 loop is CAIEGTGVGEAFF. The CDR3 bases are TGTGCCATCGAGGGGACAGGGGTAGGAGAAGCTTTCTTT.

Written as DNA, the CDR3 is TGTGCCAGCAGTTACGCGCGGAACTATGGCTACACCTTC. Translated, it gives CASSYARNYGYTF. The rearrangement uses TRBV6-5 and TRBJ1-2, with D unclear. Trimming left V 2 bases short and J 2 bases short, with 6 bases between. Germline values: CDR1 MNHEY, CDR2 SVGAGI. CDR3 length: 13 amino acids.

The DNA of the CDR3 is TGTGCCAGCAGCTCTTTCTGGACTAACACTGAAGCTTTCTTT. Its translation is CASSSFWTNTEAFF. The chain couples TRBV13 to TRBJ1-1, with D unclear. In germline, CDR1 is PRHDT, CDR2 FYEKMQ (reference sequence). The length of the CDR3 is 14 residues. Trimming removed 4 bases at V and 2 bases at J, with 11 bases between. The whole variable domain, remainder taken from reference TRBV13 and TRBJ1-1, is AAGVIQSPRHLIKEKRETATLKCYPIPRHDTVYWYQQGPGQDPQFLISFYEKMQSDKGSIPDRFSAQQFSDYHSELNMSSLELGDSALYFCASSSFWTNTEAFFGQGTRLTVV.

This clone was found once. This chain connects TRBV19 to TRBJ1-5; D possibly corresponds to TRBD1 (5 bases). The CDR3 loop spans 14 amino acids. V was trimmed by 5 bases and J by 3 bases, leaving 11 bases between them. Per germline, CDR1 LNHDA and CDR2 SQIVND (reference sequence). The CDR3 is CASSPGLINQPQHF. The CDR3 DNA is TGTGCCAGTAGTCCAGGGCTTATCAATCAGCCCCAGCATTTT.

This clone was detected once. V is TRBV19 and J is TRBJ2-3; D may correspond to TRBD1 or TRBD2 (5 bases each). The CDR3 spans 17 residues. Germline V CDR1 and CDR2: LNHDA, SQIVND (reference sequence). Trimming removed 1 base from V and 0 bases from J, with 14 bases in between. CDR3 nucleotides: TGTGCCAGTAGTATAGGGTGGGAGAGGGGTAGCACAGATACGCAGTATTTT. Its translation: CASSIGWERGSTDTQYF.

The chain carries TRBV6-1 and TRBJ1-2; 7 nucleotides match TRBD1. CDR1 and CDR2 (germline): MNHNS, SASEGT. The CDR3 totals 14 residues. J gave up 4 bases and V 5 bases, and 7 bases lay outside the gene matches. CDR3 sequence (DNA): TGTGCCAGCAGTCAGGGGGGACAGATCTATGGCTACACCTTC. Its protein is CASSQGGQIYGYTF.

This chain joins TRBV6-6 and TRBJ2-1; no firm D call. Germline CDR1 MNHNY, CDR2 SVGAGI (reference sequence). Trimming left V 6 bases short and J 7 bases short, with 10 bases between. The length of the CDR3 is 12 residues. CDR3 protein: CASSREGNEQFF. The CDR3 DNA sequence: TGTGCCAGCAGCCGAGAAGGGAATGAGCAGTTCTTC.

The chain employs TRBV6-5 and TRBJ2-7; possibly TRBD1 or TRBD2 for D (5 bases each). V was clipped by 5 bases and J by 2 bases, with 10 bases between them. The CDR3 runs to 13 residues. The germline CDR1 and CDR2 sequences are MNHEY and SVGAGI. CDR3: CASSPMGAYEQYF. CDR3 nucleotides: TGTGCCAGCAGTCCTATGGGGGCCTACGAGCAGTACTTC.